This T cell receptor beta chain was obtained from a study of post-analysis software for immune sequencing data. As for the study in general: In terms of disease course, relapsing-remitting, secondary progressive and progressive-relapsing multiple sclerosis were included.

Details on this clonotype: The antigen is unknown.

Study results and caveats: When the samples were clustered directly with F measure, those that had been prepared in the same batch showed strong co-clustering. Controls showed significantly higher normalized Chao1 diversity than did multiple sclerosis patients. Among roughly five TRBV segments more frequent in patients than controls were TRBV5-6, TRBV5-1 and TRBV20-1.

The CDR3 consists of 15 residues. Germline CDR1 is LNHDA and CDR2 is SQIVND (reference sequence). Trimming pared 9 bases from V and 0 bases from J, leaving 15 bases between. The TCR beta cDNA libraries carried unique molecular identifiers. MiXCR, applied by TCRdb to the PCR reads, yields one record per CDR3 protein. This sample has 650,000 to 900,000 distinct CDR3 sequences; around 45% occur once, and the top ten carry 4.9%. The sequence came from a girl aged 5-17 years with multiple sclerosis. This chain connects TRBV19 to TRBJ2-1, with D possibly matching TRBD2 (6 bases). Sequencing was done on a sample of blood. CDR3 nucleotide sequence: TGTGCCAGCACCCCTAGCGAGAGCTCCTACAATGAGCAGTTCTTC. It encodes CASTPSESSYNEQFF.